This T cell receptor beta chain came from a study of cytomegalovirus exposure and HLA in healthy donors. Profiled with immunoSEQ multiplex PCR; TCRdb holds only in-frame clones, not every one. The top ten clones hold approximately 1.2% of a sample with around 60,000 clones, 95% to 97% of them seen once. Looked up from germline, CDR1 is KGHSH and CDR2 is LQKENI. Trimming took 0 bases from V and 5 from J, leaving 13 bases between them. The CDR3 consists of 15 residues. The sequence was obtained from a woman under 30 in good health and CMV-seronegative. Sequencing was done on a sample of PBMCs. The chain recombines TRBV18 with TRBJ1-1; no definite D call. CDR3 loop: CASSPPGARGTEAFF. The DNA of the CDR3 is TGTGCCAGCTCACCACCGGGTGCCCGGGGAACTGAAGCTTTCTTT.